This T cell receptor beta chain was obtained from a study of cytomegalovirus exposure and HLA in healthy donors (dated by TCRdb to about 2017). Describing the broader study: An earlier analysis of approximately 640 of the donors reported 250 to 300 Gb of sequence data and 117 million unique TCR beta sequences from about 179 million T cells. Roughly 300 gigabases of sequencing data and tens of millions of unique TCR sequences were included in an early release covering around 600 HLA-typed donors. Among the roughly 400 genotyped donors, around 79% belonged to the genetic ancestry cluster associated with self-reported Caucasian donors. The study was designed to test whether signatures of past pathogen exposure could be identified by cataloging public T cell receptors. The study used immunosequencing to profile the T cell repertoires of approximately 640 subjects and linked those repertoires to cytomegalovirus serostatus. A separate validation cohort of 100 to 150 different subjects was used in addition to the approximately 610-subject first cohort. High-throughput TCR immunosequencing, statistical association of individual TCRs with disease status, and machine learning were combined to predict cytomegalovirus infection status. In a later analysis, previously published TCR beta repertoires from hundreds of donors were re-analyzed and high-resolution HLA genotyping was added so that TCR occurrence patterns could be studied. Rather than using new phenotypic data, the later analysis identified candidate immune exposures from TCR beta sequences and from how often those sequences occurred across donors. An earlier analysis of approximately 580 of the donors used high-throughput TCR beta sequencing to judge whether each TCR beta V gene segment behaved as functional or pseudogenic. Donor age, sex, ethnicity and CMV serostatus were collected together with the repertoire data. In a later genetic analysis, genome-wide SNP genotypes for about three fifths of the 666 donors were used, and that subset was treated as a discovery cohort. All discovery cohort repertoires had been generated using a single sequencing platform. HLA typing covered class I and class II loci at four-digit resolution. Typing coverage varied by locus: roughly 620-640 donors for A, B, C, DRB1 and DQB1; roughly 510 for DQA1; more than 600 for DPA1; under 490 for DPB1. Roughly five DR-DQ haplotypes were treated as single units for association and clustering because of strong linkage in the cohort. Among under 450 genotyped donors of the cohort, an average of approximately 240,000 unique TCR beta nucleotide sequences were sequenced per donor, roughly 20% of them non-productive. Study-level results and caveats: A group of highly shared sequence variants was considered likely to be a technical artifact of the sequencing pipeline. In both the original and validation cohorts, the classifier was reported to diagnose cytomegalovirus status with high specificity and sensitivity. In a later genetic analysis, a missense DCLRE1C variant was associated with V-gene and J-gene trimming of TCR beta chains, and the association was replicated in an independent cohort. The earlier analysis of approximately 540 of the donors excluded roughly 17 rarely observed V segments, including chromosome 9 orphons, because counts were too low. Some IMGT-functional V segments, including TRBV6-2 and TRBV6-3, could not be told apart with the 87-base-pair reads, so those segments were excluded. Linkage disequilibrium might explain the correlated functional status among segregating V segments, but an unknown experimental factor could not be ruled out. CMV serostatus was the only immune exposure information available for the cohort. Several of the top co-occurrence clusters appeared to be linked to parvovirus B19, influenza, CMV and Epstein-Barr virus, according to a later analysis. A later analysis found that HLA-associated TCR beta chains were more clonally expanded and had lower generation probabilities than equally common non-associated chains. A further reported finding was that TCR beta sequences accurately predicted the HLA-A and HLA-B alleles for most subjects in the first cohort. The authors suggested that the approach could potentially be generalized to other disease states and immunological phenotypes. A later genetic analysis reported fewer N-insertions in productive TCRs among donors in an Asian-associated ancestry cluster than the approximately 670-donor mean. The study listed approximately 160 TCR beta chains as associated with cytomegalovirus. In this cohort, only TCR beta chains were sequenced, and detectable features were limited by the absence of alpha or paired-chain data. Because HLA typing was unavailable for some donors at each locus, only the typed subset was used in association tests. An earlier analysis of around 600 of the donors showed that most TCR beta V segments appeared in productive rearrangements either about 87% or about 30% of the time, which broadly matched IMGT annotations. According to a later analysis, TCR association rates differed among HLA loci, with DRB1 alleles showing the most associated TCRs and HLA-C alleles showing the fewest. Strong co-occurrence of HLA alleles, especially DR and DQ, made assigning TCR associations to individual alleles difficult. Across donors, most TCR sequences were observed very rarely, whereas some public TCRs were present in many individuals. Sequencing depth was assumed to be roughly uniform across donors in the presence/absence analyses, though that assumption may not hold. Specific HLA alleles were associated with 18,000 or so TCR beta sequences at a false discovery rate of 0.05 in a later analysis. In a later analysis, most CMV-associated TCR beta chains were found to appear HLA-restricted, with HLA associations seemingly driven largely by CMV exposure. A few of the identified cytomegalovirus-associated TCR beta chains were confirmed in vitro to be specific for cytomegalovirus antigens.

The cohort comprised around 700 healthy bone marrow donors. All cohort members were sampled while nominally healthy, although unrecorded immune exposures were likely present. The donor was CMV seronegative and belonged to the group of 352 seronegative cohort members. A peripheral blood sample was collected from each donor, and TCR beta sequencing was performed on peripheral blood mononuclear cells. The Qiagen DNeasy Blood Extraction Kit was used to extract genomic DNA from the blood cell samples. Libraries were made using the immunoSEQ multiplex PCR assay. A mixture of 60 forward primers for TCR Vbeta segments and 13 reverse primers for TCR Jbeta segments was used in the multiplex PCR. The CDR3 region of rearranged TCR beta genes was amplified from genomic DNA by a multiplex PCR assay. The Illumina HiSeq System was used to sequence the amplified TCR beta libraries as 87-base-pair reads. The published analysis was carried out like this. A later analysis tallied roughly 80 million unique TCR beta chains across the 660 or so repertoires, and roughly 11 million of those chains were shared by two or more donors. Raw reads were error-corrected and collapsed into unique sequences by a nearest-neighbor algorithm in which closely related sequences were merged to remove PCR and sequencing errors. V, D and J gene segments were assigned by aligning CDR3 sequences to IMGT reference sequences. Each retained sequence needed at least a six-nucleotide match to both a V gene segment and a J gene segment. A rearrangement counted as productive if the CDR3 had no stop codons and remained in frame with V and J, and every other rearrangement counted as non-productive. Following IMGT convention, CDR3 was defined as the stretch from the second conserved V-encoded cysteine to the conserved J-encoded phenylalanine. The earlier analysis of about 610 of the donors excluded sequences that lacked an unambiguous match to a single V gene segment. An earlier analysis of 587 of the donors called V segments functional above 56.7% productive rearrangements and segregating when the between-donor standard deviation exceeded 5%. To diagnose cytomegalovirus status from the catalog of TCR beta chain sequences, a statistical classification framework was built. In a later analysis, V and J genes were assigned by comparing TCR nucleotide sequences against IMGT/GENE-DB human TR gene sequences. The TCRdist pipeline was used in a later analysis to assign CDR3 sequences and most-parsimonious VDJ recombination scenarios. In a later analysis, each TCR beta chain was defined by its CDR3 amino acid sequence together with its V-gene family, and reads without a unique V-gene family were excluded. To address suspected cross-contamination and a sequencing artifact, a later analysis removed under 600 highly shared, low-generation-probability nucleotide sequences. For each public chain, a later analysis derived a clonal expansion index from normalized ranks of inferred template counts within each repertoire. In a later analysis, generation probabilities were computed using a VDJ recombination model fitted to out-of-frame rearrangements, and the results were checked against IGoR. Hypergeometric tests were used in a later analysis to score TCR-TCR, TCR-HLA and TCR-CMV co-occurrence, with a repertoire-size bias correction applied to the TCR pairs. A later analysis estimated false discovery rates by permuting HLA or CMV assignments 20 times. A later analysis grouped co-occurring TCRs with DBSCAN, adding TCRdist sequence similarity when clustering within HLA-allele-positive subsets. For co-occurrence clustering, repertoires with fewer than 30,000 or more than 120,000 public chains were excluded, along with roughly 5 repertoires with anomalous nucleotide sharing. TCRdb provides this immuneACCESS table in a form limited to in-frame rearrangements. Some clones are lacking; in checked studies, under half of them reflect an unresolved V gene, and why the rest are absent is not known. The D gene and trimming were derived from the DNA, and the V and J assignments and clone size from that table. The sample's table covers approximately 100,000 clones. The biggest ten clones account for roughly 0.64% of the sample.

Turning to this clone: The antigen it binds to is not known.

V lost 0 bases and J lost 4 bases; the stretch between them is 12 bases long. For CDR1 and CDR2, the germline V gene (reference sequence) lists PRHDT and FYEKMQ. There are 15 amino acids in the CDR3, from cysteine to phenylalanine inclusive. Of the read, only the CDR3 DNA is kept; its 45 bases are in frame from base 1. Source material: PBMCs. The chain joins TRBV13 to TRBJ1-1, with TRBD1 as a weak D call on 5 bases. The origin of this receptor is a man aged 50 to 60 in good health and CMV-seronegative. The DNA is TGTGCCAGCAGCTTAGGCCTCACAGGAAGCACTGAAGCTTTCTTT. Translated, this gives CASSLGLTGSTEAFF.